Reported below is one T cell receptor (beta chain). The sample originates from a study of T-cell reconstitution after alpha-beta-depleted transplantation in children. Germline V gives CDR1 LGHDT, CDR2 YNNKEL (reference sequence). The CDR3 extends over 15 amino acids. Deletions cut 1 base from V and 0 bases from J, with 9 bases between. The TCRbeta library incorporated unique molecular identifiers. TCRdb reprocessed the PCR reads with MiXCR, giving one entry per CDR3 protein. The sample lists approximately 390,000 distinct CDR3 sequences, roughly 11% occurring once. The source of this sequence is a human donor who donated a stem cell graft to a child with acute myeloid leukemia. The chain employs TRBV3-1 and TRBJ1-1, with D possibly TRBD1 on 6 matching bases. The specimen comprised PBMCs from the stem cell graft donor, sampled from the stem cell graft. This CDR3 reads CASSQAQGMNTEAFF. The CDR3, as DNA: TGTGCCAGCAGCCAAGCCCAGGGGATGAACACTGAAGCTTTCTTT.